Below, one TCR beta chain is given with its context. What it binds is not known. The data are from a study of early T cells in non-severe SARS-CoV-2 infection. Background on the study: The input, bulk RNA from unsorted whole blood, was sequenced, and chains were unpaired. Study outcomes and limitations: VDJdb-based matching was biased toward anti-spike CD8 responses and missed private and CD4 specificities.

Unique molecular identifiers were affixed to single, distinct cDNA molecules. MiXCR, run by TCRdb on the 5' RACE reads, gives a single entry per CDR3 protein. The sample lists some 66,000 distinct CDR3 sequences, roughly 10% occurring once. The CDR3 has 13 residues. The V and J ends lost 1 base and 9 bases respectively, with 13 bases between them. CDR1 is DFQATT and CDR2 is SNEGSKA in the germline V gene (reference sequence). This clonotype was obtained from an adult who was a healthcare worker with PCR-confirmed SARS-CoV-2 infection or an uninfected control (not recorded which). This sequence joins TRBV20-1 and TRBJ2-1; perhaps TRBD1 as D (6 bases). The sequenced material came from whole blood. The CDR3 DNA reads as TGCAGTGCTAGAGTGCGGACAGAGGGTGAGCAGTTCTTC. Encoded protein: CSARVRTEGEQFF.